The T cell receptor (beta chain) under discussion was sequenced for a study of cytomegalovirus exposure and HLA in healthy donors. Findings of the study overall: With later analysis, a missense DCLRE1C variant became linked to TCR beta V- and J-gene trimming. Approximately 160 TCR beta chains were listed as cytomegalovirus-associated.

Germline-derived CDR1 and CDR2 are LGHNA and YSLEER. Trimming cost V 0 bases and J 4 bases, with 9 bases left between them. The CDR3 extends over 14 amino acids. As for this clone: The antigen remains unidentified.

The PCR ran on 60 Vbeta and 13 Jbeta primers. The method was immunoSEQ multiplex PCR; TCRdb's version includes in-frame clones alone and lacks a portion of them. The table records approximately 190,000 clones, approximately 84% of them present only once. Material: PBMCs. This sequence joins TRBV4-3 and TRBJ2-5; D gene uncertain. This receptor was obtained from a man aged 45-65 years in good health and CMV-seronegative. The CDR3: CASSQDRFRETQYF. Here the CDR3 DNA reads TGCGCCAGCAGCCAAGACAGATTTCGAGAGACCCAGTACTTC.